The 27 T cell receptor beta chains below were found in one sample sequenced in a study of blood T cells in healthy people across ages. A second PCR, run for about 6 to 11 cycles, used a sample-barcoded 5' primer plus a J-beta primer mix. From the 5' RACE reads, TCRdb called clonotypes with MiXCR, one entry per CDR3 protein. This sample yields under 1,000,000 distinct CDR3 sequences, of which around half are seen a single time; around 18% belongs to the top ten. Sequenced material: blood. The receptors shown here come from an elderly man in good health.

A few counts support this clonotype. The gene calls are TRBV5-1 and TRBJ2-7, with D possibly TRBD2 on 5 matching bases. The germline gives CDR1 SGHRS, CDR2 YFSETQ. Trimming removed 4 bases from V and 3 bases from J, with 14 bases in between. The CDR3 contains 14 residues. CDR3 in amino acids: CASSAGNSGYEQYF. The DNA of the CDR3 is TGCGCCAGCAGCGCCGGGAACTCGGGCTACGAGCAGTACTTC.

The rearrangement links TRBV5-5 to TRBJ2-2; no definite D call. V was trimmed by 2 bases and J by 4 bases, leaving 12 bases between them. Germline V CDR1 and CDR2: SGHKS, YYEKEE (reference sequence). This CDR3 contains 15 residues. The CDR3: CASSLIRLSTGELFF. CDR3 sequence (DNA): TGTGCCAGCAGCTTAATTCGGTTGAGCACCGGGGAGCTGTTTTTT.

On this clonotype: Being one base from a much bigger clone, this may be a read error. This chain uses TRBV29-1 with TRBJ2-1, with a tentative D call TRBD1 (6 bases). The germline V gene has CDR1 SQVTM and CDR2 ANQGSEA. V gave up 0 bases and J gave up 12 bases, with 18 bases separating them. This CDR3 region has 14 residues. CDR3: CSVEESRGIDGQFF. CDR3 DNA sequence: TGCAGCGTTGAAGAAAGTAGGGGGATCGATGGGCAGTTCTTC.

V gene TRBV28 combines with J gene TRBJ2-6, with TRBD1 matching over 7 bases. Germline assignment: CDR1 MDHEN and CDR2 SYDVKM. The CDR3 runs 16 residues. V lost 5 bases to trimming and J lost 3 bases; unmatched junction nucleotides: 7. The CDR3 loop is CASSPPGTVGANVLTF. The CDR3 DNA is TGTGCCAGCAGTCCCCCCGGGACAGTTGGGGCCAACGTCCTGACTTTC.

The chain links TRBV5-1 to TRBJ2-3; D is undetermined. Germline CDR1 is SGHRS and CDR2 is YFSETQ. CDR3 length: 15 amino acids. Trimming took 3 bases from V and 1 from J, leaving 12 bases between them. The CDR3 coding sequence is TGCGCCAGCAGCTCCTCCGAGCAGCGCACAGATACGCAGTATTTT. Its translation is CASSSSEQRTDTQYF.

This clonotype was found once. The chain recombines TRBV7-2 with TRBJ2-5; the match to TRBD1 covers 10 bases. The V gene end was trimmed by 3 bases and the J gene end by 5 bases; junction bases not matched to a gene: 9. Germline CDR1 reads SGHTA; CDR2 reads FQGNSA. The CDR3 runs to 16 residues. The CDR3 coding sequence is TGTGCCAGCAGCTTGATATGGGGACAGGGGACGGAGACCCAGTACTTC. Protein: CASSLIWGQGTETQYF.

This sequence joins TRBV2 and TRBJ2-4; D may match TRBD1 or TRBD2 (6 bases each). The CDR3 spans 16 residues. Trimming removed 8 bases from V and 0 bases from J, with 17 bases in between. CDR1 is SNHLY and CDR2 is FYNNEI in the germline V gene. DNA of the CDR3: TGTGCCAGCGGGGGGTTCGGGGGCATAGCCAAAAACATTCAGTACTTC. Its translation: CASGGFGGIAKNIQYF.

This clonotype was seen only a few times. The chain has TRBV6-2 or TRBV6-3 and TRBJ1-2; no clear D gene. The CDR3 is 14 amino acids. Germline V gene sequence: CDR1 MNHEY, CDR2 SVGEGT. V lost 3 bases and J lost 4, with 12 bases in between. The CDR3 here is CASSYRTSAYGYTF. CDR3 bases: TGTGCCAGCAGTTATCGGACGTCAGCCTATGGCTACACCTTC.

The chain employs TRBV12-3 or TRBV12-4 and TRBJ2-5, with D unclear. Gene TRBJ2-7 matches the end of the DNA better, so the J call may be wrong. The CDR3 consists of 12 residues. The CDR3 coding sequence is TGTGCCAGCAGTTTTAACGTCTACGAGCAGTACTTC. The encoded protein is CASSFNVYEQYF.

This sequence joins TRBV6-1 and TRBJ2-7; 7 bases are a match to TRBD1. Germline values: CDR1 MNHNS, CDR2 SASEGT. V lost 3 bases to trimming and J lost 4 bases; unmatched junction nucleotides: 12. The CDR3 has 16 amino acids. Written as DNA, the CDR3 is TGTGCCAGCAGTGATGCACGGGACAGATCAATTTACGAGCAGTACTTC. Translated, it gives CASSDARDRSIYEQYF.

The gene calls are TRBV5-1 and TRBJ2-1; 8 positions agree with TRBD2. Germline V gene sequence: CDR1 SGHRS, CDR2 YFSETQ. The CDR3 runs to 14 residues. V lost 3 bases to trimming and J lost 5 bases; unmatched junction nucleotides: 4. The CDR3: CASSSGLGNNEQFF. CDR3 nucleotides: TGCGCCAGCAGCTCGGGACTAGGGAACAATGAGCAGTTCTTC.

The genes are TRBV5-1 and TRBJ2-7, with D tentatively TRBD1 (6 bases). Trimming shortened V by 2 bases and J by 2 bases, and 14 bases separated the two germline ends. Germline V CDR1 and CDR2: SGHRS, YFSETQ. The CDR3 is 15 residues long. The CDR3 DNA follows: TGCGCCAGCAGCTTTTTATGGGACAAGGCCTACGAGCAGTACTTC. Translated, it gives CASSFLWDKAYEQYF.

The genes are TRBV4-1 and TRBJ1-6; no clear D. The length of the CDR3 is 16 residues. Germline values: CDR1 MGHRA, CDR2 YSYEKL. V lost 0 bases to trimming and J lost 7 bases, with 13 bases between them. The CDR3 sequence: CASSQEGRNKNSPLHF. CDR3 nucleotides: TGCGCCAGCAGCCAAGAAGGACGGAATAAAAATTCACCCCTCCACTTT.

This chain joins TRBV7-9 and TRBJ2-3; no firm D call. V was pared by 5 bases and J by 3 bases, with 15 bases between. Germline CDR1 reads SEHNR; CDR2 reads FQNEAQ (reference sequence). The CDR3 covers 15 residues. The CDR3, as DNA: TGTGCCAGCAGCGACTCGACCCCAGTAACAGATACGCAGTATTTT. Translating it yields CASSDSTPVTDTQYF.

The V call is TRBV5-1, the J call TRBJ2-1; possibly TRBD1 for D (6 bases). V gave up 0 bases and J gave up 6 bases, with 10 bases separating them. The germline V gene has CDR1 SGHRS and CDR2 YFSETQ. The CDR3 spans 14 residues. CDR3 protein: CASSLGTAPNEQFF. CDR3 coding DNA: TGCGCCAGCAGCTTGGGGACAGCGCCCAATGAGCAGTTCTTC. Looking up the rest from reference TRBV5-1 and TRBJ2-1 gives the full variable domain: KAGVTQTPRYLIKTRGQQVTLSCSPISGHRSVSWYQQTPGQGLQFLFEYFSETQRNKGNFPGRFSGRQFSNSRSEMNVSTLELGDSALYLCASSLGTAPNEQFFGPGTRLTVL.

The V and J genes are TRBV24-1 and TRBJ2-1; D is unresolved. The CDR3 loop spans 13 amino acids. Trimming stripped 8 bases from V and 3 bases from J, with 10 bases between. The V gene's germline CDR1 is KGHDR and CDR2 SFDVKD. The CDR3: CATKNTDYNEQFF. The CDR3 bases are TGTGCCACCAAGAACACGGACTACAATGAGCAGTTCTTC.

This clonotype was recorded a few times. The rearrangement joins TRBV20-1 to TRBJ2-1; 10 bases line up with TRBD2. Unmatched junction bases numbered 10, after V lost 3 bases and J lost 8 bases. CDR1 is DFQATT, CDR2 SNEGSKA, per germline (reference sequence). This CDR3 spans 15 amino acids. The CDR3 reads CSASGASGSGHEQFF. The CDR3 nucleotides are TGCAGTGCTAGTGGTGCTAGCGGGAGCGGTCATGAGCAGTTCTTC.

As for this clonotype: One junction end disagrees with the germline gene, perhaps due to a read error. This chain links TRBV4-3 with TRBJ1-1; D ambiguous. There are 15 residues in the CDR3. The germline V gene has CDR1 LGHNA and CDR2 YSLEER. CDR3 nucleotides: TGCGCCAGCAGACAAGTCTTCCTTGCGAACACTGAAGCTTTCTTT. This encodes CASRQVFLANTEAFF.

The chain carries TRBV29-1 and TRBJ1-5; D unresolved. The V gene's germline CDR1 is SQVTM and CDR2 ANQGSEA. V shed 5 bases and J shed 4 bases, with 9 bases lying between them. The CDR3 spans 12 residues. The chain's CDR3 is CSVKDGNQPQHF. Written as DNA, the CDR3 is TGCAGCGTTAAGGACGGAAATCAGCCCCAGCATTTT.

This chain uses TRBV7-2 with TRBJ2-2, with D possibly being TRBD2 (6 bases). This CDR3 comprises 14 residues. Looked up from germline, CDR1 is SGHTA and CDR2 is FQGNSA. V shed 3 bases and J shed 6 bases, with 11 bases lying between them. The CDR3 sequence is CASSLGDFSGELFF. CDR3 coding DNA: TGTGCCAGCAGCTTGGGGGACTTTTCCGGGGAGCTGTTTTTT.

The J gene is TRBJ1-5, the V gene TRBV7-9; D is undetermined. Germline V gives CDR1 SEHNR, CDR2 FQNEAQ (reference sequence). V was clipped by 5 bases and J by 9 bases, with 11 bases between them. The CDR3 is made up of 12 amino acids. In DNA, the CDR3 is TGTGCCAGCAGCCCATTAAAGGGGCCCCAGCATTTT. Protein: CASSPLKGPQHF.

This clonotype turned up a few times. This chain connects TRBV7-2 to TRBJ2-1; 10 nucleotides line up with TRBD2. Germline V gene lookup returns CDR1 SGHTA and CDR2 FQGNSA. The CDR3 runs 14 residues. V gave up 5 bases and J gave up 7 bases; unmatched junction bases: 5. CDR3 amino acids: CASSPWTSGNEQFF. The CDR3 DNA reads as TGTGCCAGCAGCCCCTGGACTAGCGGTAATGAGCAGTTCTTC.

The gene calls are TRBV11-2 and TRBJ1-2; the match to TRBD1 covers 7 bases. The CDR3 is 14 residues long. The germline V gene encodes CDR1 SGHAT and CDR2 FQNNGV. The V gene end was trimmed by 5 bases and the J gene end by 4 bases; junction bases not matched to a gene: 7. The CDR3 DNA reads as TGTGCCAGCAGCCCGAAGGACAGGCCCTATGGCTACACCTTC. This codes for CASSPKDRPYGYTF.

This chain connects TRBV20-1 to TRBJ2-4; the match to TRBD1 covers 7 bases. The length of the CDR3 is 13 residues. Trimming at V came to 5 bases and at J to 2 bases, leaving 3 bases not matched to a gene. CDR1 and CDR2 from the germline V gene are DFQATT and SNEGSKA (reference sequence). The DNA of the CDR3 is TGCAGTGCTTGGGGACAGACCAAAAACATTCAGTACTTC. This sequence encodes CSAWGQTKNIQYF.

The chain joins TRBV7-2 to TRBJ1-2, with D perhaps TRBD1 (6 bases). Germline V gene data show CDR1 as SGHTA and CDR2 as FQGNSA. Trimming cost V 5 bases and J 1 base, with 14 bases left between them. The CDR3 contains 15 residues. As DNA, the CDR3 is TGTGCCAGCAGCCCACAAGGACAGAATAACTATGGCTACACCTTC. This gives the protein CASSPQGQNNYGYTF.

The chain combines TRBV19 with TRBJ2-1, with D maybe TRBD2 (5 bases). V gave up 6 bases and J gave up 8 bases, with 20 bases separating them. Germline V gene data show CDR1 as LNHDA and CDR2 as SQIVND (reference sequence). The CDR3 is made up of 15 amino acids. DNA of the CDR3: TGTGCCAGTAGACGGGAACCGCACGGCTTACATGAGCAGTTCTTC. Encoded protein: CASRREPHGLHEQFF.

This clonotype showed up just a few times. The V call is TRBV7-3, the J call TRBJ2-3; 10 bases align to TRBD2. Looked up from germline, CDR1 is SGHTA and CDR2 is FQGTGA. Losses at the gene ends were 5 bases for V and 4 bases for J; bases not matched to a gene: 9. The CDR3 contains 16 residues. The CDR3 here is CASSLQSGRVADTQYF. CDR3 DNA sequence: TGTGCCAGCAGCCTCCAAAGCGGGAGGGTGGCAGATACGCAGTATTTT.